Each of the 23 T cell receptor beta chains below was sequenced from the same sample in a study of blood T cell repertoires in COVID-19. The table came from immunoSEQ multiplex PCR; TCRdb's copy has only in-frame clones and leaves some out. The sample gives over 200,000 clones, about nine tenths of which show up once; approximately 2.4% is in the top ten. The sample taken for sequencing was peripheral blood. All receptors derive from a young man with COVID-19, enrolled during active disease.

To note about this clone: Other DNA sequences in this sample translate to the same CDR3. This chain links TRBV5-4 with TRBJ1-2; D unclear. This CDR3 is 13 amino acids long. Trimming removed 0 bases from V and 3 bases from J, with 6 bases in between. Germline lookup yields CDR1 SGHNT and CDR2 YYREEE (reference sequence). The CDR3 nucleotides read TGTGCCAGCAGCTTGGGCGGGGACTATGGCTACACCTTC. This sequence encodes CASSLGGDYGYTF.

The V and J genes are TRBV6-5 and TRBJ2-7, with 7 bases lining up with TRBD2. This CDR3 has 15 amino acids. The trim removed 2 bases at V and 2 bases at J, leaving 6 bases unmatched. Germline CDR1 reads MNHEY; CDR2 reads SVGAGI. CDR3 sequence: CASSYRASGAYEQYF. CDR3 coding DNA: TGTGCCAGCAGTTACCGGGCTAGCGGCGCCTACGAGCAGTACTTC.

This clone was observed a single time. The genes are TRBV6-2 or TRBV6-3 and TRBJ2-2, with D possibly being TRBD1 (6 bases). The V gene's germline CDR1 is MNHEY and CDR2 SVGEGT. V was shortened by 1 base and J by 2 bases, with 8 bases between the two germline ends. CDR3 length: 15 residues. The CDR3 loop is CASSYWDTNTGELFF. The CDR3 DNA follows: TGTGCCAGCAGTTACTGGGACACTAACACCGGGGAGCTGTTTTTT.

The gene calls are TRBV6-5 and TRBJ2-6; the match to TRBD2 covers 7 bases. The CDR3 runs 15 residues. J lost 2 bases, V lost 7 bases, and 5 bases had no gene match. CDR1 and CDR2 from the germline V gene are MNHEY and SVGAGI. The CDR3 DNA reads TGTGCCAGCAAGGATACTAGCGCTGGGGCCAACGTCCTGACTTTC. This sequence encodes CASKDTSAGANVLTF.

The chain carries TRBV4-1 and TRBJ1-2, with D maybe TRBD1 (6 bases). Trimming removed 0 bases at V and 2 bases at J, with 10 bases between. Germline CDR1 and CDR2: MGHRA and YSYEKL. The CDR3 has 15 residues. The CDR3 spells CASSQDRGNNYGYTF. Written as DNA, the CDR3 is TGCGCCAGCAGCCAAGATAGGGGGAACAACTATGGCTACACCTTC.

The chain carries TRBV25-1 and TRBJ2-1, with D unresolved. Germline loops: CDR1 MGHDK, CDR2 SYGVNS. This CDR3 is built from 14 residues. Trimming took 6 bases from V and 5 from J, leaving 14 bases between them. In DNA form, the CDR3 reads TGTGCCAGCAGGTCGAATGAGGTACACAATGAGCAGTTCTTC. Translation: CASRSNEVHNEQFF.

The count of this clone is one. The V call is TRBV5-1, the J call TRBJ1-1; D unclear. There are 16 residues in the CDR3. Germline lookup yields CDR1 SGHRS and CDR2 YFSETQ. Deletions cut 0 bases from V and 5 bases from J, with 17 bases between. CDR3 sequence reads: CASSLASPGVRTEAFF. The CDR3 DNA follows: TGCGCCAGCAGCTTGGCCAGCCCCGGGGTTAGGACTGAAGCTTTCTTT.

The chain combines TRBV2 with TRBJ1-2; weak D call: TRBD1 (5 bases). Germline CDR1 and CDR2: SNHLY and FYNNEI. V shed 3 bases and J shed 7 bases, with 9 bases lying between them. The CDR3 is 12 amino acids. DNA of the CDR3: TGTGCCAGCAGTGACAGGGATCGTGGCTACACCTTC. Translated, it gives CASSDRDRGYTF.

This chain uses TRBV9 with TRBJ2-1; D is possibly TRBD2 (7 bases). Trimming removed 0 bases from V and 1 base from J, with 11 bases in between. Germline V gene lookup returns CDR1 SGDLS and CDR2 YYNGEE. The CDR3 contains 16 residues. CDR3: CASSVGEGVSYNEQFF. CDR3 DNA: TGTGCCAGCAGCGTAGGGGAGGGGGTTTCCTACAATGAGCAGTTCTTC.

As to this clone: Other DNA sequences from this sample encode an identical CDR3 as well. The chain couples TRBV7-3 to TRBJ2-7; TRBD1 matches 8 bases. Trimming cost V 4 bases and J 4 bases; bases outside gene matches: 6. Looked up from germline, CDR1 is SGHTA and CDR2 is FQGTGA. The length of the CDR3 is 14 residues. CDR3 sequence (DNA): TGTGCCAGCAGCTCCGGGACAGGAGGATACGAGCAGTACTTC. It yields the protein CASSSGTGGYEQYF.

The chain employs TRBV7-8 and TRBJ2-7; D is unresolved. CDR3 size: 14 residues. With 6 bases removed from V and 0 bases from J, the gap between germline ends came to 12 bases. Germline V CDR1 and CDR2: SGHVS, FQNEAQ. The CDR3: CASSWASSSYEQYF. CDR3 bases: TGTGCCAGCAGTTGGGCCTCCAGCTCCTACGAGCAGTACTTC.

This sequence joins TRBV5-6 and TRBJ1-1, with a weak D call TRBD1 (6 bases). The CDR3 loop spans 15 amino acids. The germline gives CDR1 SGHDT, CDR2 YYEEEE. Trimming stripped 0 bases from V and 7 bases from J, with 16 bases between. CDR3 loop: CASSLGGRIFLEAFF. The CDR3 nucleotides are TGTGCCAGCAGCTTGGGGGGGCGCATATTTCTTGAAGCTTTCTTT.

This chain links TRBV6-5 with TRBJ2-7, with TRBD1 identical over 10 bases. This CDR3 has 15 residues. The V and J ends lost 6 bases and 2 bases, in that order; junction bases with no gene match: 7. Germline CDR1 and CDR2: MNHEY and SVGAGI. CDR3 in amino acids: CASSGQGELTYEQYF. CDR3 nucleotide sequence: TGTGCCAGCAGCGGACAGGGGGAACTTACCTACGAGCAGTACTTC.

The V gene is TRBV4-3, the J gene TRBJ2-7; 10 bases line up with TRBD1. CDR1 is LGHNA, CDR2 YSLEER, per germline. Trimming took 5 bases from V and 2 from J; bases not matched to a gene: 3. This CDR3 spans 14 amino acids. The DNA for the CDR3 is TGCGCCAGCAGCAACGGACAGGGGGCCTACGAGCAGTACTTC. This codes for CASSNGQGAYEQYF.

The chain has TRBV7-8 and TRBJ1-4; D is uncertain. CDR1 and CDR2 from the germline V gene are SGHVS and FQNEAQ. The CDR3 spans 14 residues. Trimming removed 3 bases from V and 7 bases from J, with 12 bases in between. The DNA for the CDR3 is TGTGCCAGCAGCTTCGGCACAAACAGTGAAAAACTGTTTTTT. This translates into CASSFGTNSEKLFF.

The V call is TRBV25-1, the J call TRBJ1-1; D remains unclear. Germline V gives CDR1 MGHDK, CDR2 SYGVNS. The CDR3 has 11 amino acids. The ends were cut back, 5 bases at V and 3 bases at J, with 4 bases in the middle. The CDR3 sequence is CASSSDTEAFF. The CDR3 bases are TGTGCCAGCAGTTCGGACACTGAAGCTTTCTTT.

The rearrangement uses TRBV18 and TRBJ2-1; 14 nucleotides match TRBD2. This CDR3 is built from 19 residues. Losses at the gene ends were 2 bases for V and 0 bases for J; bases not matched to a gene: 6. CDR1 and CDR2 from the germline V gene are KGHSH and LQKENI. Written as DNA, the CDR3 is TGTGCCAGCTCACCAGGACTAGCGGGGGGCCCAAGCTCCTACAATGAGCAGTTCTTC. Encoded protein: CASSPGLAGGPSSYNEQFF.

The rearrangement uses TRBV29-1 and TRBJ1-1; TRBD1 matches 8 bases. The length of the CDR3 is 14 residues. Germline V lookup: CDR1 SQVTM, CDR2 ANQGSEA. The V segment lost 4 bases and the J segment 5 bases; nucleotides outside the gene matches: 9. The CDR3: CSVAVETGETEAFF. The DNA for the CDR3 is TGCAGCGTTGCCGTGGAGACAGGGGAGACTGAAGCTTTCTTT.

The chain recombines TRBV18 with TRBJ1-6; 7 nucleotides match TRBD1. The germline V gene has CDR1 KGHSH and CDR2 LQKENI. V trimming: 2 bases; J trimming: 7 bases; junction bases outside the gene matches: 2. The length of the CDR3 is 14 residues. CDR3 bases: TGTGCCAGCTCACCAAACAGGGGAAATTCACCCCTCCACTTT. Its protein product is CASSPNRGNSPLHF.

This clone was counted a few times. The chain recombines TRBV7-8 with TRBJ2-7; tentatively, D is TRBD1 (7 bases). Germline CDR1 and CDR2: SGHVS and FQNEAQ. The length of the CDR3 is 14 residues. V was clipped by 5 bases and J by 1 base, with 12 bases between them. The CDR3 region is CASSRAGQSYEQYF. The CDR3 DNA is TGTGCCAGCAGCAGGGCGGGACAGTCCTACGAGCAGTACTTC.

The genes are TRBV30 and TRBJ2-7; 13 bases align to TRBD2. This CDR3 has 14 amino acids. V was pared by 0 bases and J by 7 bases, with 3 bases of the junction left unmatched. Germline V gene lookup returns CDR1 GTSNPN and CDR2 SVGIG (reference sequence). CDR3 in DNA: TGTGCCTGGAGTGTCGGACTAGCGGGAGTGGAGCAGTACTTC. This codes for CAWSVGLAGVEQYF.

This chain uses TRBV5-4 with TRBJ2-1, with TRBD2 identical over 9 bases. Trimming removed 0 bases from V and 6 bases from J; junction bases left unmatched: 7. This CDR3 region has 16 residues. The germline V gene has CDR1 SGHNT and CDR2 YYREEE (reference sequence). CDR3 in amino acids: CASSLASGALGNEQFF. Here the CDR3 DNA reads TGTGCCAGCAGCTTGGCTAGCGGGGCCCTCGGCAATGAGCAGTTCTTC.

Comment on this clone: The junction departs from germline at one end; a sequencing error may be responsible. This sequence joins TRBV7-2 and TRBJ2-7; a possible D gene is TRBD2 (6 bases). CDR3 length: 12 amino acids. The germline CDR1 and CDR2 sequences are SGHTA and FQGNSA. The CDR3 loop reads CASSRPAGLLVF. The DNA for the CDR3 is TGTGCCAGCAGCCGACCCGCGGGGCTTCTCGTCTTC.